These T cell receptor beta chains were read from a single sample in a study of blood T cell repertoires in COVID-19. The repertoire was sequenced with immunoSEQ multiplex PCR; TCRdb's copy has only in-frame clones and lacks some. Among 200,000 to 250,000 clones listed, over 60% were seen once. The specimen was peripheral blood. Receptors were obtained from a woman in her seventies with acute or convalescent COVID-19. CDR3s include the opening cysteine and the closing phenylalanine or tryptophan. D genes are given only for firm matches. Size is omitted from some rows. Given values are once, few, many or a class for expanded clones.

CDR3 DNA	CDR3 protein	D gene	V gene	J gene	clone size
TGTGCCAGCAGTCAAGGGACTAGCGGCGAGCAGTACTTC	CASSQGTSGEQYF	TRBD2	TRBV27	TRBJ2-7	-
TGTGCCAGCAGCCCCAGTGCCCTTACAGTGAACACTGAAGCTTTCTTT	CASSPSALTVNTEAFF	-	TRBV28	TRBJ1-1	-
TGTGCCAGCAGTTTCCTCGTGGGGGCCGGAGGTGATTCACCCCTCCACTTT	CASSFLVGAGGDSPLHF	-	TRBV27	TRBJ1-6	-
TGTGCCTGGATGATGGGCCCATCTAGCACAGATACGCAGTATTTT	CAWMMGPSSTDTQYF	-	TRBV30	TRBJ2-3	-
TGTGCCAGCAGTGACAGGGGTTTAGGGAACAATGAGCAGTTCTTC	CASSDRGLGNNEQFF	TRBD1	TRBV28	TRBJ2-1	once
TGTGCCAGCAGTGAAGTACCCCCTGGCGGGACAGGGGGCGACCAGCCCCAGCATTTT	CASSEVPPGGTGGDQPQHF	TRBD1	TRBV6-1	TRBJ1-5	-
TGTGCCAGTAGTCGTCGCAGGGGAAATCAGCCCCAGCATTTT	CASSRRRGNQPQHF	-	TRBV19	TRBJ1-5	-
TGTGCCAGCAGCCCGACTAGCGGGAGAATAAACACCGGGGAGCTGTTTTTT	CASSPTSGRINTGELFF	TRBD2	TRBV4-2	TRBJ2-2	few
TGTGCCAGCAGTCGACTAGCGGCCTACAATGAGCAGTTCTTC	CASSRLAAYNEQFF	TRBD2	TRBV13	TRBJ2-1	-
TGTGCCAGTAGTCCGGACAGGGACGTTGTTGCAGATACGCAGTATTTT	CASSPDRDVVADTQYF	TRBD1	TRBV19	TRBJ2-3	-
TGTGCCAGCAGTCAGGGAGGAGGTGGTGAAAAACTGTTTTTT	CASSQGGGGEKLFF	-	TRBV5-6	TRBJ1-4	-